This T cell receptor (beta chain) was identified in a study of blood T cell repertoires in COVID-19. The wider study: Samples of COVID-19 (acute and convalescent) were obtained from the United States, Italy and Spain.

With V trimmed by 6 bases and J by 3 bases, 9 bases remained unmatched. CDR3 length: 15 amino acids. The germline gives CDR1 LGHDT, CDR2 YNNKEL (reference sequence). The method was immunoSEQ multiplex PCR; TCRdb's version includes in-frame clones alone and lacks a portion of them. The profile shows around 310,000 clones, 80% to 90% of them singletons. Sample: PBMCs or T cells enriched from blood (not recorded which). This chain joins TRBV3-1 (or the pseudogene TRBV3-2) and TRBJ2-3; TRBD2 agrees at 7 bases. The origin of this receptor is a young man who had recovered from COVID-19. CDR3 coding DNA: TGTGCCAGCAGTCCTAGGGAGGGACTGACAGATACGCAGTATTTT. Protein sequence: CASSPREGLTDTQYF.